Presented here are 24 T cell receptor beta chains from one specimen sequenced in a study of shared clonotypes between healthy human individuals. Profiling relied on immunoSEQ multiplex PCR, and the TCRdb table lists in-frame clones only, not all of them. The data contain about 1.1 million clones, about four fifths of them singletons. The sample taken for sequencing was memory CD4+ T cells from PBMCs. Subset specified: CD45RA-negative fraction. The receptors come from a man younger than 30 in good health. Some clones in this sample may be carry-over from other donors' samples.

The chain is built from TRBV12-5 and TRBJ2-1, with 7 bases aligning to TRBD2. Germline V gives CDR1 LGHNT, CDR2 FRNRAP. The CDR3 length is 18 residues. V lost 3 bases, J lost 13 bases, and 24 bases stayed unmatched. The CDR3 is CASGFTGGPGTKGREQFF. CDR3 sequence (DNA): TGTGCTAGTGGTTTTACGGGCGGGCCGGGAACCAAGGGGAGGGAACAGTTCTTC.

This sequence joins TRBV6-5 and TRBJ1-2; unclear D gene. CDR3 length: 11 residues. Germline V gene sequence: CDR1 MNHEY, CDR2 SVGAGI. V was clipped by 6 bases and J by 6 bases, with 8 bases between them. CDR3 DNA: TGTGCCAGCAGGCGGAAAGATGGCTACACCTTC. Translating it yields CASRRKDGYTF.

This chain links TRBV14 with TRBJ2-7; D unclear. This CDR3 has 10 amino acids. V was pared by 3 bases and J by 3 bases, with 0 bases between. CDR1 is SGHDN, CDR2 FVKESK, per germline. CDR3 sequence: CASSHYEQYF. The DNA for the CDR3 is TGTGCCAGCAGCCACTACGAGCAGTACTTC. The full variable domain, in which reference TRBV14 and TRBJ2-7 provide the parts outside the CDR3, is EAGVTQFPSHSVIEKGQTVTLRCDPISGHDNLYWYRRVMGKEIKFLLHFVKESKQDESGMPNNRFLAERTGGTYSTLKVQPAELEDSGVYFCASSHYEQYFGPGTRLTVT.

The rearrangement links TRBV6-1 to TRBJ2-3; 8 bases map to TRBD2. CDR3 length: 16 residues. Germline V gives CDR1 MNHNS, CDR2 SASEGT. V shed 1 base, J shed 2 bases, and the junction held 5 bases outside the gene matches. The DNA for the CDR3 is TGTGCCAGCAGTGAAGGCCCGGGACTAGACACAGATACGCAGTATTTT. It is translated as CASSEGPGLDTDTQYF.

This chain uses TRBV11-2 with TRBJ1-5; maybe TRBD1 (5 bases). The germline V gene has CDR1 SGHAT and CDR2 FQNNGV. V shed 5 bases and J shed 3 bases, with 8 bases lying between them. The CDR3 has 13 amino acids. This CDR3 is CASSQGSNQPQHF. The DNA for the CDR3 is TGTGCCAGCAGCCAGGGATCCAATCAGCCCCAGCATTTT.

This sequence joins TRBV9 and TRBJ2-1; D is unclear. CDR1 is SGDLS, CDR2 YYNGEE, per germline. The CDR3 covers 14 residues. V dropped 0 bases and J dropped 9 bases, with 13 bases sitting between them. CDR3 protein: CASSVVPGLTEQFF. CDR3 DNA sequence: TGTGCCAGCAGCGTAGTCCCCGGGCTCACTGAGCAGTTCTTC.

This CDR3 is CASSFPGLPRVYTF. The CDR3 nucleotides read TGTGCCAGCAGTTTCCCCGGGCTCCCGAGGGTCTACACCTTC. V gene TRBV28 combines with J gene TRBJ1-2, with D unresolved. Germline-derived CDR1 and CDR2 are MDHEN and SYDVKM. The CDR3 extends over 14 amino acids. Trimming took 3 bases from V and 10 from J, leaving 18 bases between them.

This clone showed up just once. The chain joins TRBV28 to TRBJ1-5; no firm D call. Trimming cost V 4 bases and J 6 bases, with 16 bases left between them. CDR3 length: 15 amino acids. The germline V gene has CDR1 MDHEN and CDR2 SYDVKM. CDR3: CASSSGVWVGQPQHF. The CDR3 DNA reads TGTGCCAGCAGTTCCGGGGTCTGGGTTGGTCAGCCCCAGCATTTT.

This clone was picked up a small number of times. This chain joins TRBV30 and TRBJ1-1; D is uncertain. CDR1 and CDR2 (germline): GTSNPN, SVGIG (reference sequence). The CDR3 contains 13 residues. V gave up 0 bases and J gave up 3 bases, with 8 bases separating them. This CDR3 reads CAWSVLPDTEAFF. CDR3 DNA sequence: TGTGCCTGGAGTGTCTTACCGGACACTGAAGCTTTCTTT.

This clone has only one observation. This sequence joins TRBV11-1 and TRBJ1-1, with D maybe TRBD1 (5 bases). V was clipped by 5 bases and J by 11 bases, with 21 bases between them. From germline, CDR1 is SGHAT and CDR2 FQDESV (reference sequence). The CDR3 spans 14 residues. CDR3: CASSPKRQGVEAFF. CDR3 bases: TGTGCCAGCAGCCCGAAGAGGCAGGGTGTGGAGGCTTTCTTT.

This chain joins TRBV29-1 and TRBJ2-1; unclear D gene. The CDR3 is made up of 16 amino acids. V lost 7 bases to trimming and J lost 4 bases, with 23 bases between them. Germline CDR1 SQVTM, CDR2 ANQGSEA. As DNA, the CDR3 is TGCAGCGGGGCTCGTGGGCCCCCAAGTGAGTACAATGAGCAGTTCTTC. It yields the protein CSGARGPPSEYNEQFF.

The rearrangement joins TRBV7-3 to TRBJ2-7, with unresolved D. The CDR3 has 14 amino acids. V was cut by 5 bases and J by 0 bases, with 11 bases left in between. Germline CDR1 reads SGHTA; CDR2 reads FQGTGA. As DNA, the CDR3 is TGTGCCAGCAGCCCCAGACATAGCTCCTACGAGCAGTACTTC. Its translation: CASSPRHSSYEQYF.

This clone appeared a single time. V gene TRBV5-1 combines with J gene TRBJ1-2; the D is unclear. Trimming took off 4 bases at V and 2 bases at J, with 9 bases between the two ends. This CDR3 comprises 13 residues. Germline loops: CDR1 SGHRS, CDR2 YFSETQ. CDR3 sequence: CASSRGSNYGYTF. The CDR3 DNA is TGCGCCAGCAGCCGAGGATCGAACTATGGCTACACCTTC. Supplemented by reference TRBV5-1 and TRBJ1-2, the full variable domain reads KAGVTQTPRYLIKTRGQQVTLSCSPISGHRSVSWYQQTPGQGLQFLFEYFSETQRNKGNFPGRFSGRQFSNSRSEMNVSTLELGDSALYLCASSRGSNYGYTFGSGTRLTVV.

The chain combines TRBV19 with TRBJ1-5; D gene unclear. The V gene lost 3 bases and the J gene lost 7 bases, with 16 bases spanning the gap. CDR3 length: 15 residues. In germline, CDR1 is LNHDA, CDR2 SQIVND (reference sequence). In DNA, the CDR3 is TGTGCCAGTAGTATTTATCGTGGGGAGAACCAGCCCCAGCATTTT. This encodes CASSIYRGENQPQHF.

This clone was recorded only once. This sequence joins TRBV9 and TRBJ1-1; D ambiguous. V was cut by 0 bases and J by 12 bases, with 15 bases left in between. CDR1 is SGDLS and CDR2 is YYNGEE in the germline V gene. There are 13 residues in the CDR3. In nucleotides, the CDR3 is TGTGCCAGCAGCGTAGACTCGTTGACGCCCACTTTCTTT. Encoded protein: CASSVDSLTPTFF. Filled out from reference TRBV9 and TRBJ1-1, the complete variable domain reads DSGVTQTPKHLITATGQRVTLRCSPRSGDLSVYWYQQSLDQGLQFLIQYYNGEERAKGNILERFSAQQFPDLHSELNLSSLELGDSALYFCASSVDSLTPTFFGQGTRLTVV.

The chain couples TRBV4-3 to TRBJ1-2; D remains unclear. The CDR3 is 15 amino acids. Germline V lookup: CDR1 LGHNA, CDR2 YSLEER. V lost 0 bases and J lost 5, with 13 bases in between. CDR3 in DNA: TGCGCCAGCAGCCAAGATATTAACGATGGGTATGGCTACACCTTC. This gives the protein CASSQDINDGYGYTF.

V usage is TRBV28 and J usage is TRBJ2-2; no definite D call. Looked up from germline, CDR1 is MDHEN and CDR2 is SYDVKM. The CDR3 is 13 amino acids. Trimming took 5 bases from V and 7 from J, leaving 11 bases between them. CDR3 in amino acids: CASSIRTRGELFF. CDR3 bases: TGTGCCAGCAGTATCCGGACCCGCGGGGAGCTGTTTTTT.

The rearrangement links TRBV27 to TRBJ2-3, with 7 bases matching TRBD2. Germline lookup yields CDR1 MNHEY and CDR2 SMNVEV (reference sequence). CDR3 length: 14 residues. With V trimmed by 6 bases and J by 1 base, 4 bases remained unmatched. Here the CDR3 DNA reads TGTGCCAGCAGCAGGGCGGGAGGCACAGATACGCAGTATTTT. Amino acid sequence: CASSRAGGTDTQYF.

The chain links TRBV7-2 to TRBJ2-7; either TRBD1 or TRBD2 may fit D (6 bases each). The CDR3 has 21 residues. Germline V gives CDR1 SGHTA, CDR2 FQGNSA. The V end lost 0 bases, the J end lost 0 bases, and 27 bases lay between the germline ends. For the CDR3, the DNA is TGTGCCAGCAGCTTAGCGGGGGGCATAAACGGAACAAACTCCCACTCCTACGAGCAGTACTTC. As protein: CASSLAGGINGTNSHSYEQYF.

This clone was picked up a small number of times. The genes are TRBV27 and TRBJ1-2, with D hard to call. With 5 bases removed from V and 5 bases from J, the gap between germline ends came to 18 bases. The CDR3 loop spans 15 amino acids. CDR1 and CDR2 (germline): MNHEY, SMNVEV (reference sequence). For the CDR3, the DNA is TGTGCCAGCAGTCCTCAGTCGGGGTATCTTTATGGCTACACCTTC. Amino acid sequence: CASSPQSGYLYGYTF.

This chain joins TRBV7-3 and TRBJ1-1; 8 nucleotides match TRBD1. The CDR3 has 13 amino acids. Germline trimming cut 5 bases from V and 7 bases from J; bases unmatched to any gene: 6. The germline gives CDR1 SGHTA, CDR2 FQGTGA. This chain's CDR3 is CASSLQQGVEAFF. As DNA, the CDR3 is TGTGCCAGCAGCCTACAACAGGGGGTTGAAGCTTTCTTT.

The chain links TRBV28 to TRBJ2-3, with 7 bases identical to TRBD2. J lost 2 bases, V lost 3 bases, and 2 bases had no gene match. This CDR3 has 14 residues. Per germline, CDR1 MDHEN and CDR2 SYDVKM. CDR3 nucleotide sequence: TGTGCCAGCAGTTTGGGGGGGTACACAGATACGCAGTATTTT. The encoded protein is CASSLGGYTDTQYF.

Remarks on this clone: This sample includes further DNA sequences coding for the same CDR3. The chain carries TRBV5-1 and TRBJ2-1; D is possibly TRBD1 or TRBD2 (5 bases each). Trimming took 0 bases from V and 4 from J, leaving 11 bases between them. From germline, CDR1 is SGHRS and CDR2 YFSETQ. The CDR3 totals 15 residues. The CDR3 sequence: CASSLVTGPYNEQFF. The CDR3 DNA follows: TGCGCCAGCAGCTTGGTGACGGGACCATACAATGAGCAGTTCTTC. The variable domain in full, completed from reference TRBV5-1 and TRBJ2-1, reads KAGVTQTPRYLIKTRGQQVTLSCSPISGHRSVSWYQQTPGQGLQFLFEYFSETQRNKGNFPGRFSGRQFSNSRSEMNVSTLELGDSALYLCASSLVTGPYNEQFFGPGTRLTVL.

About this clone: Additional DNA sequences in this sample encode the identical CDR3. The CDR3 sequence: CASHSGANVLTF. In nucleotides, the CDR3 is TGTGCCAGCCACTCTGGGGCCAACGTCCTGACTTTC. The chain links TRBV28 to TRBJ2-6; no clear D. Between the trimmed V and J ends, which lost 8 bases and 0 bases, there was a span of 2 bases. Germline V lookup: CDR1 MDHEN, CDR2 SYDVKM. The CDR3 has 12 residues.